Ten or more counts support the clone carrying this TCR beta chain. What it binds is unknown. The CDR3 is made up of 15 amino acids. Trimming left V 1 base short and J 9 bases short, with 13 bases between. Germline V lookup: CDR1 LGHDT, CDR2 YNNKEL (reference sequence). This entry comes from a study of T cells in Graves' hyperthyroidism and ophthalmopathy. Study-wide results and limits: The model predicted ophthalmopathy a median around six months before onset.

It was RNA transcripts that yielded the amplified TCR beta CDR3 regions. The HTBI primer set drove a first-round RT-PCR of the TCR CDR3. TCRdb re-called the multiplex PCR reads through MiXCR, storing one row per CDR3 protein. Among a few hundred thousand distinct CDR3 sequences listed, 13% to 15% were seen once. The sequenced material came from blood. This rearrangement joins TRBV3-1 to TRBJ1-6; D uncertain. This receptor was identified in a woman in her fifties or sixties with Graves' hyperthyroidism that later progressed to Graves' ophthalmopathy. CDR3 residues: CASSQGQLGGSPLHF. CDR3 sequence (DNA): TGTGCCAGCAGCCAAGGGCAGCTAGGAGGTTCACCCCTCCACTTT.